The 23 T cell receptor beta chains given below trace back to one sample, sequenced in a study of PD-1 blockade in classical Hodgkin lymphoma. Each patient experienced a relapse that followed autologous stem cell transplantation, and brentuximab vedotin exposure varied. Profiling relied on immunoSEQ multiplex PCR, and the TCRdb table lists in-frame clones only, not all of them. The sample yields more than 140,000 clones, 78% seen once. Sample: peripheral blood mononuclear cells (PBMCs), taken before the second cycle of nivolumab. Receptors originate from a human donor with classical Hodgkin lymphoma.

V gene TRBV5-4 combines with J gene TRBJ2-7, with a tentative D call TRBD1 (6 bases). The CDR3 covers 16 residues. Germline loops: CDR1 SGHNT, CDR2 YYREEE (reference sequence). V gave up 4 bases and J gave up 3 bases, with 20 bases separating them. CDR3 sequence: CASSPVTGPNYYEQYF. The CDR3 region has the DNA TGTGCCAGCAGCCCGGTCACAGGGCCCAATTACTACGAGCAGTACTTC.

The chain combines TRBV11-3 with TRBJ1-5; TRBD1 is a possible D gene (6 bases). The germline gives CDR1 SGHNT, CDR2 YENEEA. Trimming pared 0 bases from V and 8 bases from J, leaving 20 bases between. The CDR3 has 17 residues. This chain's CDR3 is CASSLDVGGASGKPQHF. In DNA form, the CDR3 reads TGTGCCAGCAGCTTAGACGTAGGGGGGGCGAGTGGGAAGCCCCAGCATTTT.

This rearrangement joins TRBV19 to TRBJ1-4; tentative D call: TRBD1 (5 bases). The germline V gene has CDR1 LNHDA and CDR2 SQIVND (reference sequence). V dropped 3 bases and J dropped 3 bases, with 17 bases sitting between them. The CDR3 has 17 amino acids. CDR3 protein: CASSILPSVGANEKLFF. CDR3 coding DNA: TGTGCCAGTAGTATTCTGCCCTCCGTAGGGGCTAATGAAAAACTGTTTTTT.

The J gene is TRBJ1-3, the V gene TRBV19; tentatively, D is TRBD1 (5 bases). The CDR3 sequence is 13 residues long. The germline V gene encodes CDR1 LNHDA and CDR2 SQIVND (reference sequence). Deletions cut 11 bases from V and 4 bases from J, with 15 bases between. The chain's CDR3 is CASHWGRGNTIYF. DNA of the CDR3: TGTGCCTCCCACTGGGGCCGCGGAAACACCATATATTTT.

This clone was seen more than once but under ten times. The chain links TRBV18 to TRBJ2-4, with 7 nucleotides matching TRBD1. Germline V gives CDR1 KGHSH, CDR2 LQKENI. CDR3 size: 15 residues. V lost 0 bases and J lost 9; bases outside the gene matches: 8. The CDR3 region is CASSPPGGQVAIQYF. For the CDR3, the DNA is TGTGCCAGCTCACCACCCGGCGGACAGGTCGCCATTCAGTACTTC.

V gene TRBV27 combines with J gene TRBJ1-5; the D gene is possibly TRBD1 (5 bases). V lost 5 bases and J lost 3, with 14 bases in between. The CDR3 has 15 amino acids. Germline V gives CDR1 MNHEY, CDR2 SMNVEV (reference sequence). The CDR3 nucleotides are TGTGCCAGCAGTCCCTTCAGGGATCCCAATCAGCCCCAGCATTTT. This codes for CASSPFRDPNQPQHF.

The CDR3 DNA sequence: TGTGCCAGCAGGGAAACAGGGGAGAGGGGCCACACCTTC. The encoded protein is CASRETGERGHTF. The chain uses TRBV6-1 and TRBJ1-2; 7 nucleotides match TRBD1. CDR1 and CDR2 (germline): MNHNS, SASEGT. V was pared by 6 bases and J by 12 bases, with 13 bases of the junction left unmatched. This CDR3 has 13 amino acids.

This chain connects TRBV7-6 to TRBJ2-6; tentatively, D is TRBD1 or TRBD2 (5 bases each). The ends were cut back, 5 bases at V and 0 bases at J, with 14 bases in the middle. The CDR3 is made up of 17 amino acids. CDR1 SGHVS and CDR2 FNYEAQ come from the germline V gene. CDR3 nucleotides: TGTGCCAGCAGCCCAATCCTTGGGACCTCTGGGGCCAACGTCCTGACTTTC. Its translation: CASSPILGTSGANVLTF.

This sequence joins TRBV25-1 and TRBJ2-1; 9 bases agree with TRBD1. With V trimmed by 7 bases and J by 9 bases, 7 bases remained unmatched. The CDR3 has 13 amino acids. Germline values: CDR1 MGHDK, CDR2 SYGVNS. The CDR3 DNA sequence: TGTGCCAGCACCGTGACAGGGGGTGGTGAGCAGTTCTTC. As protein: CASTVTGGGEQFF.

The chain links TRBV27 to TRBJ2-5, with 9 bases aligning to TRBD2. TRBJ2-7 explains the end of the DNA better; the J call may be wrong. CDR3 length equals 13 residues. Germline CDR1 reads MNHEY; CDR2 reads SMNVEV (reference sequence). The CDR3 region is CASASGITYEQYF. The CDR3 DNA follows: TGTGCCAGTGCTAGCGGGATAACCTACGAGCAGTACTTC.

The gene calls are TRBV19 and TRBJ2-2, with D perhaps matching TRBD2 (6 bases). Trimming stripped 7 bases from V and 4 bases from J, with 16 bases between. The CDR3 contains 15 residues. Germline V gene sequence: CDR1 LNHDA, CDR2 SQIVND (reference sequence). The CDR3 spells CASTGVHRGTGELFF. The CDR3, as DNA: TGTGCCAGTACGGGGGTCCACCGTGGCACCGGGGAGCTGTTTTTT.

V and J are TRBV4-1 and TRBJ2-7; D unclear. Germline CDR1 reads MGHRA; CDR2 reads YSYEKL. This CDR3 has 14 residues. V lost 0 bases and J lost 3, with 9 bases in between. The CDR3 spells CASSQEIAFYEQYF. CDR3 DNA sequence: TGCGCCAGCAGCCAAGAAATAGCTTTCTACGAGCAGTACTTC.

The chain has TRBV4-2 and TRBJ1-2; 7 bases line up with TRBD1. The germline V gene encodes CDR1 LGHNA and CDR2 YNFKEQ. The trim removed 0 bases at V and 2 bases at J, leaving 6 bases unmatched. This CDR3 spans 16 amino acids. Written as DNA, the CDR3 is TGTGCCAGCAGCCAAGATCGGAGGGGGCGAAACTATGGCTACACCTTC. It is translated as CASSQDRRGRNYGYTF.

The chain is built from TRBV11-2 and TRBJ2-7; weak D call: TRBD2 (5 bases). Germline assignment: CDR1 SGHAT and CDR2 FQNNGV. Deletions cut 2 bases from V and 0 bases from J, with 8 bases between. The CDR3 is made up of 14 amino acids. The CDR3 sequence: CASSLLAGSYEQYF. As DNA, the CDR3 is TGTGCCAGCAGCTTACTCGCGGGCTCCTACGAGCAGTACTTC.

The chain combines TRBV7-3 with TRBJ2-1, with TRBD2 matching over 8 bases. After removal of 5 bases from V and 5 bases from J, the junction contained 8 bases not matched to a gene. The length of the CDR3 is 15 residues. The germline gives CDR1 SGHTA, CDR2 FQGTGA. The CDR3 protein is CASSVTSGNNNEQFF. As DNA, the CDR3 is TGTGCCAGCAGCGTTACTAGCGGTAATAACAATGAGCAGTTCTTC.

CDR3 nucleotides: TGTGCCAGCAGCTTGGAGCAGGGACGAGTTCAGTACTTC. Translating gives CASSLEQGRVQYF. The chain combines TRBV5-8 with TRBJ2-4; D might be TRBD1 or TRBD2, each matching 5 bases. Trimming removed 0 bases at V and 11 bases at J, with 12 bases between. The germline V gene has CDR1 SGHTS and CDR2 YDEGEE. This CDR3 contains 13 residues.

The chain carries TRBV9 and TRBJ2-1, with 10 bases that match TRBD2. CDR3 size: 15 residues. The junction had 6 bases not matched to a gene; V was cut back by 0 bases and J by 9 bases. CDR1 and CDR2 (germline): SGDLS, YYNGEE. The CDR3 nucleotides are TGTGCCAGCAGCGTAGGCAGCGGGAGGGCCAGTGAGCAGTTCTTC. Translating it yields CASSVGSGRASEQFF.

This chain uses TRBV6-5 with TRBJ2-1; TRBD1 agrees at 10 bases. Germline CDR1 MNHEY, CDR2 SVGAGI. Trimming removed 0 bases from V and 4 bases from J; junction bases left unmatched: 3. This CDR3 spans 16 amino acids. CDR3 coding DNA: TGTGCCAGCAGTTACTCGACGGGACAGGGGTACAATGAGCAGTTCTTC. The encoded protein is CASSYSTGQGYNEQFF.

This chain connects TRBV6-5 to TRBJ2-2; D is tentatively TRBD1 or TRBD2 (5 bases each). V lost 6 bases and J lost 6, with 17 bases in between. Germline CDR1 reads MNHEY; CDR2 reads SVGAGI. The CDR3 consists of 15 residues. The DNA for the CDR3 is TGTGCCAGCAGGCCAGGGAGAGGCTCAGCCGGGGAGCTGTTTTTT. It yields the protein CASRPGRGSAGELFF.

The chain carries TRBV10-3 and TRBJ1-2, with a weak D call TRBD1 (6 bases). Germline V lookup: CDR1 ENHRY, CDR2 SYGVKD. Trimming removed 4 bases from V and 2 bases from J, with 14 bases in between. This CDR3 is 15 amino acids long. The CDR3 region is CAISGNREANYGYTF. CDR3 bases: TGTGCCATCAGTGGTAACAGGGAGGCGAACTATGGCTACACCTTC.

The chain employs TRBV19 and TRBJ1-5, with 7 bases aligning to TRBD1. V shed 6 bases, J shed 1 base, and the junction held 3 bases outside the gene matches. Germline CDR1 LNHDA, CDR2 SQIVND (reference sequence). This CDR3 spans 14 amino acids. CDR3 nucleotide sequence: TGTGCCAGTAGGAACAGGGGAAGCAATCAGCCCCAGCATTTT. It yields the protein CASRNRGSNQPQHF. Together with reference TRBV19 and TRBJ1-5, the CDR3 gives the full variable domain: DGGITQSPKYLFRKEGQNVTLSCEQNLNHDAMYWYRQDPGQGLRLIYYSQIVNDFQKGDIAEGYSVSREKKESFPLTVTSAQKNPTAFYLCASRNRGSNQPQHFGDGTRLSIL.

The chain uses TRBV6-4 and TRBJ1-3; 8 bases fit TRBD1. J gave up 3 bases and V 6 bases, and 10 bases lay outside the gene matches. This CDR3 comprises 16 residues. Germline CDR1 and CDR2: MRHNA and SNTAGT. The CDR3 reads CASSPLTGEGGNTIYF. DNA for the CDR3: TGTGCCAGCAGCCCATTGACAGGGGAGGGTGGAAACACCATATATTTT.

The chain uses TRBV27 and TRBJ2-6; D is undetermined. Germline CDR1 MNHEY, CDR2 SMNVEV (reference sequence). The germline V and J ends were trimmed by 7 bases and 2 bases, with 18 bases remaining between them. This CDR3 is built from 17 residues. The CDR3 sequence: CASTIRPAETGANVLTF. CDR3 nucleotides: TGTGCCAGCACCATCCGACCCGCGGAAACTGGGGCCAACGTCCTGACTTTC.